This TCR beta chain was sequenced for a study of control samples from healthy donors and cancer patients. Deletions cut 2 bases from V and 0 bases from J, with 10 bases between. Germline V gene sequence: CDR1 GTSNPN, CDR2 SVGIG (reference sequence). The CDR3 has 14 residues. Sequencing was performed with immunoSEQ multiplex PCR; in TCRdb, only in-frame clones are kept and a portion is missing. Among 8,000 to 13,000 clones, roughly 90% were seen once, and the ten largest hold about 21%. The chain employs TRBV30 and TRBJ1-1; no clear D gene. The sample comprised PBMCs. The receptor's source is a man between 60 and 75 years old with colorectal cancer. The CDR3 sequence: CAWSRVDMNTEAFF. The CDR3 bases are TGTGCCTGGAGTAGGGTTGACATGAACACTGAAGCTTTCTTT.